The sequence of this T cell receptor beta chain was determined in a study of control samples from healthy donors and cancer patients. V was clipped by 5 bases and J by 5 bases; unmatched bases: 6. The CDR3 has 14 residues. Germline lookup yields CDR1 PRHDT and CDR2 FYEKMQ (reference sequence). This clone was detected once. Here immunoSEQ multiplex PCR was the method, and the copy in TCRdb shows in-frame clones only, minus some. The data hold under 200,000 clones, with 96% observed a single time. This TCR was recovered from a woman aged 25 to 39 in good health. V and J are TRBV13 and TRBJ2-5, with TRBD2 matching over 9 bases. The sample comprised blood. DNA for the CDR3: TGTGCCAGCAGCCGCGGGAGGGCCTGGGAGACCCAGTACTTC. Encoded protein: CASSRGRAWETQYF.